A single sample gave rise to the 32 T cell receptor beta chains below, sequenced in a study of Ad26.COV2.S vaccination and SARS-CoV-2 variants. Treatment: some 20 received Ad26.COV2.S at low or high dose, single or two shots; about 5 received placebo; per-sample allocation not given. Sampling occurred on day 63 after the first vaccine or placebo injection. Only in-frame clones appear in the TCRdb table, and some are missing; sequencing was by immunoSEQ multiplex PCR. This sample has about 320,000 clones, with around four fifths found just once. The sample here was peripheral blood, taken in a trial of Ad26.COV2.S vaccine versus placebo. These receptors were collected from a person between 18 and 59 years old who received the Ad26.COV2.S COVID-19 vaccine or a placebo.

The V gene is TRBV29-1, the J gene TRBJ2-1; 10 nucleotides match TRBD2. Germline trimming cut 1 base from V and 0 bases from J; bases unmatched to any gene: 9. The CDR3 contains 18 residues. The germline V gene has CDR1 SQVTM and CDR2 ANQGSEA. CDR3 protein: CSVEGIAGGSSSYNEQFF. CDR3 sequence (DNA): TGCAGCGTTGAAGGAATAGCGGGGGGCTCAAGCTCCTACAATGAGCAGTTCTTC.

The chain is built from TRBV11-3 and TRBJ1-1; D gene uncertain. The CDR3 length is 15 residues. Germline V gene data show CDR1 as SGHNT and CDR2 as YENEEA. With 5 bases removed from V and 0 bases from J, the gap between germline ends came to 13 bases. This CDR3 is CASSRRGSLNTEAFF. In DNA form, the CDR3 reads TGTGCCAGCAGCAGACGTGGATCCTTGAACACTGAAGCTTTCTTT.

V is TRBV9 and J is TRBJ2-5; a weak D match, TRBD2 (6 bases). The J call is in doubt because the DNA end fits TRBJ2-7 better. Germline V gene sequence: CDR1 SGDLS, CDR2 YYNGEE. The CDR3 runs 13 residues. The CDR3, as DNA: TGTGCCAGCAGCGTCGGGGGTCCCTACGAGCAGTACTTC. Translating it yields CASSVGGPYEQYF.

This clone was observed once. The rearrangement joins TRBV9 to TRBJ1-1; a weak D match, TRBD1 (5 bases). CDR1 SGDLS and CDR2 YYNGEE come from the germline V gene. The CDR3 covers 16 residues. Trimming stripped 3 bases from V and 1 base from J, with 16 bases between. The CDR3 sequence: CASSDARERENTEAFF. The CDR3 nucleotides read TGTGCCAGCAGCGATGCCAGGGAGAGAGAGAACACTGAAGCTTTCTTT.

This sequence joins TRBV11-2 and TRBJ2-5; 9 nucleotides match TRBD2. V lost 4 bases to trimming and J lost 4 bases; unmatched junction nucleotides: 4. The germline gives CDR1 SGHAT, CDR2 FQNNGV. The CDR3 covers 14 residues. In nucleotides, the CDR3 is TGTGCCAGCAGCTACGGGACTAGCCCAGAGACCCAGTACTTC. This gives the protein CASSYGTSPETQYF.

The chain carries TRBV4-2 and TRBJ2-7, with unresolved D. Trimming cost V 4 bases and J 0 bases, with 13 bases left between them. Germline V gives CDR1 LGHNA, CDR2 YNFKEQ. CDR3 length equals 15 residues. CDR3 sequence reads: CASSRGTADSYEQYF. CDR3 coding DNA: TGTGCCAGCAGCCGCGGAACAGCCGACTCCTACGAGCAGTACTTC.

The V call is TRBV7-3, the J call TRBJ2-5; tentatively, D is TRBD1 or TRBD2 (5 bases each). With 5 bases removed from V and 4 bases from J, the gap between germline ends came to 11 bases. Germline values: CDR1 SGHTA, CDR2 FQGTGA. The CDR3 extends over 13 amino acids. The CDR3 protein is CASSGGALETQYF. The CDR3 bases are TGTGCCAGCAGCGGGGGAGCTTTAGAGACCCAGTACTTC.

The chain is built from TRBV12-3 or TRBV12-4 and TRBJ1-3; D gene unclear. Trimming shortened V by 3 bases and J by 5 bases, and 8 bases separated the two germline ends. The CDR3 contains 13 residues. The CDR3 DNA reads TGTGCCAGCAGTTTCGGCAGCAGAAACACCATATATTTT. Encoded protein: CASSFGSRNTIYF.

This sequence joins TRBV11-3 and TRBJ2-7; tentative D call: TRBD1 (5 bases). The CDR3 runs to 14 residues. V was pared by 5 bases and J by 0 bases, with 11 bases between. CDR1 SGHNT and CDR2 YENEEA come from the germline V gene. CDR3 region: CASSARTFSYEQYF. DNA of the CDR3: TGTGCCAGCAGCGCGAGGACATTCTCCTACGAGCAGTACTTC.

The J gene is TRBJ2-2, the V gene TRBV30, with D perhaps TRBD2 (6 bases). The V end was cut by 0 bases, the J end by 3 bases, with 17 bases between. Germline V gene data show CDR1 as GTSNPN and CDR2 as SVGIG (reference sequence). The CDR3 loop spans 17 amino acids. The CDR3 region has the DNA TGTGCCTGGAGTGTTCCGTCCCGGGACTTGTACACCGGGGAGCTGTTTTTT. Residues: CAWSVPSRDLYTGELFF.

The chain carries TRBV10-3 and TRBJ2-5, with D tentatively TRBD1 or TRBD2 (5 bases each). The germline V gene encodes CDR1 ENHRY and CDR2 SYGVKD. V was cut by 2 bases and J by 3 bases, with 19 bases left in between. The CDR3 is 17 residues long. The DNA for the CDR3 is TGTGCCATCAGTGAGCGGTTGGGCAGGGCGAGGGAAGAGACCCAGTACTTC. The encoded protein is CAISERLGRAREETQYF.

This clone appeared a single time. The J gene is TRBJ2-5, the V gene TRBV20-1; 12 positions match TRBD1. This CDR3 is 15 amino acids long. Germline CDR1 reads DFQATT; CDR2 reads SNEGSKA (reference sequence). J gave up 6 bases and V 3 bases, and 8 bases lay outside the gene matches. CDR3 residues: CSASLGGTGGQTQYF. In nucleotides, the CDR3 is TGCAGTGCTAGTCTCGGCGGGACAGGGGGCCAGACCCAGTACTTC.

The chain couples TRBV7-9 to TRBJ2-7; no firm D call. The CDR3 is made up of 15 amino acids. Trimming took 5 bases from V and 3 from J, leaving 17 bases between them. Germline lookup yields CDR1 SEHNR and CDR2 FQNEAQ (reference sequence). The CDR3 bases are TGTGCCAGCAGCCCCATACGGACGGCGTACTACGAGCAGTACTTC. Protein product: CASSPIRTAYYEQYF.

The chain has TRBV30 and TRBJ1-1, with D possibly being TRBD1 (5 bases). Between the trimmed V and J ends, which lost 1 base and 1 base, there was a span of 10 bases. The CDR3 contains 14 residues. Germline assignment: CDR1 GTSNPN and CDR2 SVGIG (reference sequence). CDR3 DNA sequence: TGTGCCTGGAGTGCAGGGATACAGAACACTGAAGCTTTCTTT. Its protein is CAWSAGIQNTEAFF. The whole variable domain, remainder taken from reference TRBV30 and TRBJ1-1, is SQTIHQWPATLVQPVGSPLSLECTVEGTSNPNLYWYRQAAGRGLQLLFYSVGIGQISSEVPQNLSASRPQDRQFILSSKKLLLSDSGFYLCAWSAGIQNTEAFFGQGTRLTVV.

The gene calls are TRBV11-3 and TRBJ2-3; D might be TRBD2 (7 bases). Germline CDR1 SGHNT, CDR2 YENEEA. This CDR3 is 16 amino acids long. Trimming shortened V by 1 base and J by 1 base, and 12 bases separated the two germline ends. The CDR3 sequence is CASSLGGGQRTDTQYF. CDR3 nucleotide sequence: TGTGCCAGCAGCTTAGGCGGGGGACAACGCACAGATACGCAGTATTTT. The full variable domain, its missing parts supplied by reference TRBV11-3 and TRBJ2-3, is EAGVVQSPRYKIIEKKQPVAFWCNPISGHNTLYWYLQNLGQGPELLIRYENEEAVDDSQLPKDRFSAERLKGVDSTLKIQPAELGDSAVYLCASSLGGGQRTDTQYFGPGTRLTVL.

This chain uses TRBV3-1 (or the pseudogene TRBV3-2) with TRBJ1-1; 8 bases agree with TRBD1. Germline lookup yields CDR1 LGHDT and CDR2 YNNKEL (reference sequence). J lost 9 bases, V lost 2 bases, and 8 bases had no gene match. The CDR3 consists of 14 residues. The CDR3 spells CASSQQGADPKAFF. In DNA form, the CDR3 reads TGTGCCAGCAGCCAACAGGGGGCAGACCCCAAAGCTTTCTTT.

This chain joins TRBV5-1 and TRBJ1-4; tentative D call: TRBD1 (6 bases). The CDR3 length is 15 residues. Germline V CDR1 and CDR2: SGHRS, YFSETQ. The ends were cut back, 2 bases at V and 7 bases at J, with 15 bases in the middle. CDR3 nucleotide sequence: TGCGCCAGCAGCTTTAGTCTGGCAGGGGCTGAAAAACTGTTTTTT. This sequence encodes CASSFSLAGAEKLFF.

The chain joins TRBV7-9 to TRBJ2-1; 11 nucleotides align to TRBD2. V lost 5 bases, J lost 3 bases, and 6 bases stayed unmatched. CDR1 and CDR2 (germline): SEHNR, FQNEAQ (reference sequence). There are 16 residues in the CDR3. Written as DNA, the CDR3 is TGTGCCAGCAGCAGCGGACTAGCGGGCGTCTACAATGAGCAGTTCTTC. It yields the protein CASSSGLAGVYNEQFF.

The chain has TRBV18 and TRBJ2-2, with 7 bases matching TRBD1. Per germline, CDR1 KGHSH and CDR2 LQKENI. The CDR3 has 15 amino acids. The trim removed 6 bases at V and 5 bases at J, leaving 9 bases unmatched. CDR3 in amino acids: CASSPDRVGTGELFF. CDR3 in DNA: TGTGCCAGCTCTCCAGACAGGGTCGGGACCGGGGAGCTGTTTTTT.

This chain connects TRBV29-1 to TRBJ1-3, with D perhaps matching TRBD1 (5 bases). The germline CDR1 and CDR2 sequences are SQVTM and ANQGSEA. V lost 0 bases to trimming and J lost 9 bases, with 15 bases between them. This CDR3 comprises 14 residues. CDR3 coding DNA: TGCAGCGTTGAAGATCTTCGGGTTAGGGGCACCATATATTTT. This encodes CSVEDLRVRGTIYF.

This clone was recorded at least ten times. The chain carries TRBV7-9 and TRBJ1-1; TRBD1 might be the D (6 bases). Germline lookup yields CDR1 SEHNR and CDR2 FQNEAQ (reference sequence). CDR3 length equals 13 residues. V lost 0 bases to trimming and J lost 6 bases, with 8 bases between them. This chain's CDR3 is CASSLAQGSEAFF. In nucleotides, the CDR3 is TGTGCCAGCAGCTTAGCCCAGGGGTCTGAAGCTTTCTTT.

The gene calls are TRBV29-1 and TRBJ1-1; TRBD1 is a possible D gene (6 bases). The CDR3 runs to 14 residues. Germline loops: CDR1 SQVTM, CDR2 ANQGSEA. The V gene lost 6 bases and the J gene lost 4 bases, with 18 bases spanning the gap. The CDR3 here is CSVHTGLGATEAFF. The CDR3 coding sequence is TGCAGCGTCCACACGGGTTTGGGGGCCACTGAAGCTTTCTTT. Based on the CDR3 plus reference TRBV29-1 and TRBJ1-1, the full variable domain is SAVISQKPSRDICQRGTSLTIQCQVDSQVTMMFWYRQQPGQSLTLIATANQGSEATYESGFVIDKFPISRPNLTFSTLTVSNMSPEDSSIYLCSVHTGLGATEAFFGQGTRLTVV.

This chain connects TRBV6-4 to TRBJ2-3; the match to TRBD2 covers 8 bases. Germline CDR1 MRHNA, CDR2 SNTAGT. With 3 bases clipped from V and 2 bases from J, the junction kept 4 bases outside the gene matches. The CDR3 has 15 residues. In DNA, the CDR3 is TGTGCCAGCAGTGAGCGGGGGGCCCTCACAGATACGCAGTATTTT. Residues: CASSERGALTDTQYF.

This clone has just a few counts. The J gene is TRBJ1-2, the V gene TRBV6-1; 12 bases are shared with TRBD1. The V and J ends lost 0 bases and 8 bases, in that order; junction bases with no gene match: 4. The CDR3 is 15 amino acids. In germline, CDR1 is MNHNS, CDR2 SASEGT. CDR3 amino acids: CASSEAGQGARGYTF. The CDR3 bases are TGTGCCAGCAGTGAAGCGGGACAGGGGGCCAGGGGCTACACCTTC.

The chain combines TRBV13 with TRBJ1-1; 7 bases are a match to TRBD1. CDR3 length: 15 amino acids. The germline V gene encodes CDR1 PRHDT and CDR2 FYEKMQ (reference sequence). Losses at the gene ends were 5 bases for V and 0 bases for J; bases not matched to a gene: 6. In DNA, the CDR3 is TGTGCCAGCAGCCGTGCCGGGACAGTGAACACTGAAGCTTTCTTT. This codes for CASSRAGTVNTEAFF.

The V call is TRBV5-6, the J call TRBJ1-4, with D possibly TRBD1 on 5 matching bases. The V gene's germline CDR1 is SGHDT and CDR2 YYEEEE. The V end lost 0 bases, the J end lost 4 bases, and 16 bases lay between the germline ends. This CDR3 region has 17 residues. CDR3 sequence reads: CASSLDRRGGSNEKLFF. Here the CDR3 DNA reads TGTGCCAGCAGCTTGGATCGACGGGGGGGTAGTAATGAAAAACTGTTTTTT.

The genes are TRBV28 and TRBJ1-6, with 8 bases lining up with TRBD1. The CDR3 contains 16 residues. V trimming: 7 bases; J trimming: 7 bases; junction bases outside the gene matches: 12. Germline V gene data show CDR1 as MDHEN and CDR2 as SYDVKM. The CDR3 DNA follows: TGTGCCAGCAACCCGCAGGGGGCGCGGGGAAATTCACCCCTCCACTTT. Residues: CASNPQGARGNSPLHF.

CDR3 sequence reads: CASSRNTGMNYGYTF. The CDR3 coding sequence is TGTGCCAGCAGCCGTAATACCGGGATGAACTATGGCTACACCTTC. V and J are TRBV3-1 (or the pseudogene TRBV3-2) and TRBJ1-2; D is unresolved. The CDR3 consists of 15 residues. Germline CDR1 LGHDT, CDR2 YNNKEL (reference sequence). The ends were cut back, 4 bases at V and 2 bases at J, with 14 bases in the middle.

The V and J genes are TRBV7-9 and TRBJ1-2, with 7 bases matching TRBD1. V shed 5 bases, J shed 8 bases, and the junction held 11 bases outside the gene matches. The CDR3 runs 14 residues. Germline V gives CDR1 SEHNR, CDR2 FQNEAQ (reference sequence). The CDR3 DNA reads TGTGCCAGCAGCCCCCGTCCAGGGGGGTTCGGCTACACCTTC. This gives the protein CASSPRPGGFGYTF. Combining the CDR3 with reference TRBV7-9 and TRBJ1-2 gives the whole variable domain DTGVSQNPRHKITKRGQNVTFRCDPISEHNRLYWYRQTLGQGPEFLTYFQNEAQLEKSRLLSDRFSAERPKGSFSTLEIQRTEQGDSAMYLCASSPRPGGFGYTFGSGTRLTVV.

In this sample, this clone turned up once. This chain uses TRBV3-1 (or the pseudogene TRBV3-2) with TRBJ2-5; 7 positions agree with TRBD1. Germline CDR1 is LGHDT and CDR2 is YNNKEL (reference sequence). V gave up 4 bases and J gave up 5 bases; unmatched junction bases: 7. The CDR3 is 14 residues long. The CDR3 sequence: CASSRDSRLETQYF. The CDR3 DNA reads as TGTGCCAGCAGCCGGGACAGCCGACTGGAGACCCAGTACTTC.

This clone showed up just a few times. The J gene is TRBJ1-5, the V gene TRBV6-5; weak D call: TRBD1 (5 bases). V was cut by 6 bases and J by 3 bases, with 9 bases left in between. The CDR3 spans 13 residues. Germline V lookup: CDR1 MNHEY, CDR2 SVGAGI. Here the CDR3 reads CASSRGFNQPQHF. CDR3 nucleotide sequence: TGTGCCAGCAGCCGGGGGTTCAATCAGCCCCAGCATTTT.

The chain couples TRBV28 to TRBJ2-3; 7 bases match TRBD1. CDR1 and CDR2 from the germline V gene are MDHEN and SYDVKM. V was clipped by 6 bases and J by 1 base; unmatched bases: 4. The CDR3 is 14 residues long. The CDR3 sequence: CASRGGQRTDTQYF. The CDR3 DNA is TGTGCCAGCAGAGGGGGACAGCGCACAGATACGCAGTATTTT. The full variable domain, in which reference TRBV28 and TRBJ2-3 provide the parts outside the CDR3, is DVKVTQSSRYLVKRTGEKVFLECVQDMDHENMFWYRQDPGLGLRLIYFSYDVKMKEKGDIPEGYSVSREKKERFSLILESASTNQTSMYLCASRGGQRTDTQYFGPGTRLTVL.